This T cell receptor (beta chain) came from a study of cytomegalovirus exposure and HLA in healthy donors. The germline V gene has CDR1 MNHEY and CDR2 SVGAGI. The CDR3 consists of 15 residues. J gave up 1 base and V 2 bases, and 3 bases lay outside the gene matches. This clone was observed once. This table comes from immunoSEQ multiplex PCR, and its TCRdb copy is limited to in-frame clones, with some not included. The sample lists roughly 150,000 clones; 96% were seen once. Sequences were obtained from PBMCs. The chain couples TRBV6-5 to TRBJ2-5, with TRBD1 identical over 8 bases. This TCR came from a woman aged 18 to 35 in good health and CMV-seronegative. CDR3 protein: CASSYTTGGQETQYF. CDR3 bases: TGTGCCAGCAGTTACACAACAGGGGGCCAAGAGACCCAGTACTTC.